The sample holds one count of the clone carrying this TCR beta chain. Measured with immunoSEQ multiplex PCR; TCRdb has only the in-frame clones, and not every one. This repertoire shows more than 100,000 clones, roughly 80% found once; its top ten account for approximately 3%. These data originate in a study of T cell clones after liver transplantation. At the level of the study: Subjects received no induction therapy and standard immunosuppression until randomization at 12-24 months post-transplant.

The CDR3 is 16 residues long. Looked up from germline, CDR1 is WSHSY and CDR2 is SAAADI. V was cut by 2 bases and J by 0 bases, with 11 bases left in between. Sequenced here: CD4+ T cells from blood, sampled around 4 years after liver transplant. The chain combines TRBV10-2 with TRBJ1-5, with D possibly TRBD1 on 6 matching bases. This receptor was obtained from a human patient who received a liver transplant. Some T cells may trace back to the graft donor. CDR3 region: CASSERGGASNQPQHF. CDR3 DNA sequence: TGCGCCAGCAGTGAGCGGGGGGGGGCTAGCAATCAGCCCCAGCATTTT.